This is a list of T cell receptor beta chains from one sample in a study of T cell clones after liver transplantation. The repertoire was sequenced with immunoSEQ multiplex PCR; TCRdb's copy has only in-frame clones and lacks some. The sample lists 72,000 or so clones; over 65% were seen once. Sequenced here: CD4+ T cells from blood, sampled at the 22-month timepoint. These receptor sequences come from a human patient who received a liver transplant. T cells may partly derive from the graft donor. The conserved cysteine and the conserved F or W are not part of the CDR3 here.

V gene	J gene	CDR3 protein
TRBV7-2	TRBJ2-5	ASSEPTSPEETQY
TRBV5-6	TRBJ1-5	ASSLNQALGQPQH
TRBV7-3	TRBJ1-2	ASSLYRGDGYT
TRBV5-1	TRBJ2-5	ASSGSGGATETQY
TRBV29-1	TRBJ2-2	SVGRGGRASAGELF
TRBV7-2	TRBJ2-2	ASSPEPTGELF
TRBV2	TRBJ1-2	ASGGGPRDGYT
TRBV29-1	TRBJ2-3	SVERADTQY
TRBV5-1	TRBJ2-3	ASSQPRDTRNSATQY
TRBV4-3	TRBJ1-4	ASSQGTGFEKLF
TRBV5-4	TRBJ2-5	ASSFGGQETQY
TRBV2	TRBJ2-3	ASNYYRVRETTGTDTQY
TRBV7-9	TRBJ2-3	ASSLEGVGTDTQY
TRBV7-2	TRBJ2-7	ASSPTFYEQY
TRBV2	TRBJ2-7	ASKAGTAAYEQY
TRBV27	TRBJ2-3	ASSLSGGRDPPDTQY
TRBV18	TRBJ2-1	ASSPGRIAGRNEQF
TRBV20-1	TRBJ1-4	SASTNEKLF
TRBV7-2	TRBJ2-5	ASSLVRSPGPGETQY
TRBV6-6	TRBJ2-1	ASRDGGQNYNEQF
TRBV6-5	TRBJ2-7	ASSYRLAGLDEQY
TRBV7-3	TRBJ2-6	ASSLATAGANVLT
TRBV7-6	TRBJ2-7	ASSLDTYSYEQY
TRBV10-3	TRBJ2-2	AINWDGTGELF
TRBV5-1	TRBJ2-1	ASSPRAGGQGEQF
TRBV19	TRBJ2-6	ASCWSSGANVLT
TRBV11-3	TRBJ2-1	ASSLSLAGGHYNEQF
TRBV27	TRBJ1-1	ASSSGLNTEAF
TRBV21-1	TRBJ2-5	ARQNRGEETQY
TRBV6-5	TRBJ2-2	ASRTGQGGWGELF
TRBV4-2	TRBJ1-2	ASSIPPGQGAGYT
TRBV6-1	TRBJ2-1	ASSEGTSGSNEQF
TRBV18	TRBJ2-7	ASSPSPAGGYEQY
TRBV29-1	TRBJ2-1	SVLRRGGSEQF
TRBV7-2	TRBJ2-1	ASSPMTSSYNEQF
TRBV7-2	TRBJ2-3	ASSFGIGTDTQY
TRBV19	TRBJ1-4	ASSSLRTGEGEKLF